Listed below are T cell receptor beta chains from one sample, sequenced in a study of control samples from healthy donors and cancer patients. Sequencing was performed with immunoSEQ multiplex PCR; in TCRdb, only in-frame clones are kept and a portion is missing. Of 45,000 to 60,000 clones listed, roughly 94% were seen once; the top ten hold almost 4%. The specimen was blood. The receptors come from a man between 25 and 39 years old in good health. The CDR3 runs from the conserved cysteine through the conserved F or W. The D gene is left open where the match is weak. Expanded clones are given a class, and other clones once, few, many or no size at all.

D gene	clone size	V gene	J gene	CDR3 protein	CDR3 DNA
TRBD1	-	TRBV5-1	TRBJ2-1	CASSPGTGYNEQFF	TGCGCCAGCAGCCCCGGGACAGGGTACAATGAGCAGTTCTTC
-	once	TRBV25-1	TRBJ2-1	CASSATTRPGNEQFF	TGTGCCAGCAGTGCCACTACCCGCCCCGGCAATGAGCAGTTCTTC
-	-	TRBV7-8	TRBJ2-7	CASSWTLPSYEQYF	TGTGCCAGCAGTTGGACCCTACCTTCCTACGAGCAGTACTTC
-	once	TRBV29-1	TRBJ2-7	CSVVRDSSYEQYF	TGCAGCGTTGTACGCGATTCTTCCTACGAGCAGTACTTC
-	-	TRBV3-1/TRBV3-2	TRBJ2-1	CASSRPGADLDEQFF	TGTGCCAGCAGCCGCCCCGGGGCCGATCTCGATGAGCAGTTCTTC
-	-	TRBV2	TRBJ2-7	CASSPGPGKEQYF	TGTGCCAGCAGTCCTGGGCCGGGTAAGGAGCAGTACTTC
TRBD2	once	TRBV18	TRBJ2-7	CASSRGTSGGREQYF	TGTGCCAGCTCACGGGGGACTAGCGGGGGGCGGGAGCAGTACTTC
-	-	TRBV7-2	TRBJ1-3	CASSSARAGNTIYF	TGTGCCAGCTCTTCGGCCAGGGCTGGAAACACCATATATTTT
TRBD2	-	TRBV9	TRBJ2-1	CASSEGLAGHGIRGNEQFF	TGTGCCAGCAGCGAAGGACTAGCGGGTCATGGCATCCGGGGGAATGAGCAGTTCTTC
TRBD1	-	TRBV7-9	TRBJ1-2	CASRAQGADYGYTF	TGTGCCAGCAGAGCTCAGGGGGCCGACTATGGCTACACCTTC
TRBD1	-	TRBV19	TRBJ1-2	CASRYRGQKWGYTF	TGTGCCAGCCGATACAGGGGGCAGAAGTGGGGCTACACCTTC
-	once	TRBV29-1	TRBJ1-2	CSVEGQLRTYGYTF	TGCAGCGTTGAAGGACAGCTTCGGACGTATGGCTACACCTTC
-	-	TRBV6-2/TRBV6-3	TRBJ2-2	CASSMYSDTNTGELFF	TGTGCCAGCAGTATGTACAGCGATACGAACACCGGGGAGCTGTTTTTT
-	-	TRBV30	TRBJ2-3	CAWSEGGDTQYF	TGTGCCTGGAGTGAAGGGGGAGATACGCAGTATTTT
-	-	TRBV5-1	TRBJ2-7	CASSLGTGQSYEQYF	TGCGCCAGCAGCTTGGGTACAGGGCAGTCCTACGAGCAGTACTTC
TRBD1	-	TRBV9	TRBJ1-6	CASSVGGTGFSPLHF	TGTGCCAGCAGCGTAGGTGGGACAGGATTCTCACCCCTCCACTTT
-	-	TRBV10-3	TRBJ2-5	CAISETNRGGQETQYF	TGTGCCATCAGTGAGACCAACAGGGGAGGTCAAGAGACCCAGTACTTC
-	-	TRBV4-1	TRBJ1-4	CASSLREGGGWEKLFF	TGCGCCAGCAGCCTCCGGGAGGGCGGAGGGTGGGAAAAACTGTTTTTT